What follows are 18 T cell receptor beta chains derived from one specimen sequenced in a study of OX40 agonist ivuxolimab in advanced cancers. Assay: immunoSEQ multiplex PCR; the TCRdb copy retains only in-frame clones and omits some. The repertoire holds about 20,000 clones, about four fifths seen once, with around 20% in the top ten. Sequencing was performed on CD4+ or CD8+ T cells sorted from blood, taken in a trial of the OX40 agonist ivuxolimab. These TCRs come from an adult with an advanced solid tumor such as melanoma, head and neck, liver or kidney cancer.

V is TRBV7-2 and J is TRBJ1-5, with 9 bases aligning to TRBD1. CDR1 is SGHTA and CDR2 is FQGNSA in the germline V gene. Trimming took 5 bases from V and 0 from J; bases not matched to a gene: 8. CDR3 length: 17 amino acids. CDR3 bases: TGTGCCAGCAGCGCGGGACAGGGCCTTTATAGCAATCAGCCCCAGCATTTT. This gives the protein CASSAGQGLYSNQPQHF.

The sample holds a few counts of this clone. The chain links TRBV7-9 to TRBJ1-4; no firm D call. The CDR3 covers 11 residues. The germline V gene encodes CDR1 SEHNR and CDR2 FQNEAQ (reference sequence). Trimming removed 4 bases at V and 7 bases at J, with 4 bases between. The CDR3 is CASSSSEKLFF. DNA for the CDR3: TGTGCCAGCAGCTCTAGTGAAAAACTGTTTTTT.

This clone has more than one count but fewer than ten. The chain is built from TRBV19 and TRBJ2-1, with TRBD1 identical over 9 bases. Germline values: CDR1 LNHDA, CDR2 SQIVND (reference sequence). V lost 4 bases to trimming and J lost 4 bases; unmatched junction nucleotides: 20. The CDR3 consists of 20 residues. The CDR3, as DNA: TGTGCCAGTAGTACACATACCACTAACACAGGGGGCATACTTTACAATGAGCAGTTCTTC. Residues: CASSTHTTNTGGILYNEQFF.

This clone occurred once. The rearrangement uses TRBV5-1 and TRBJ2-7; D gene uncertain. The V and J ends lost 0 bases and 0 bases respectively, with 4 bases between them. In germline, CDR1 is SGHRS, CDR2 YFSETQ. CDR3 length: 13 amino acids. The CDR3 region is CASSLGNSYEQYF. In DNA form, the CDR3 reads TGCGCCAGCAGCTTGGGCAACTCCTACGAGCAGTACTTC.

The J gene is TRBJ1-1, the V gene TRBV2; D remains unclear. CDR1 and CDR2 from the germline V gene are SNHLY and FYNNEI. Deletions cut 3 bases from V and 1 base from J, with 12 bases between. This CDR3 is built from 15 residues. CDR3 in amino acids: CASSELDQTNTEAFF. The CDR3 DNA is TGTGCCAGCAGTGAGTTGGACCAGACGAACACTGAAGCTTTCTTT.

In this sample, this clone turned up a few times. This CDR3 is CASSLEGGTDTQYF. For the CDR3, the DNA is TGTGCCAGCAGCTTGGAGGGTGGCACAGATACGCAGTATTTT. The J gene is TRBJ2-3, the V gene TRBV7-8; possible D gene TRBD2, 6 bases. Trimming took 3 bases from V and 1 from J, leaving 8 bases between them. The CDR3 totals 14 residues. The germline V gene encodes CDR1 SGHVS and CDR2 FQNEAQ.

This clone has a single count. V is TRBV28 and J is TRBJ2-7; D is possibly TRBD1 (6 bases). The CDR3 runs 17 residues. Germline V gives CDR1 MDHEN, CDR2 SYDVKM. V was clipped by 5 bases and J by 2 bases, with 22 bases between them. This chain's CDR3 is CASSPAPEVGHTYEQYF. The CDR3 coding sequence is TGTGCCAGCAGTCCCGCCCCTGAGGTGGGACACACCTACGAGCAGTACTTC.

DNA for the CDR3: TGTGCCAGTAGTTTCGCAGGGGGGGCAGATACGCAGTATTTT. Amino acid sequence: CASSFAGGADTQYF. The rearrangement uses TRBV19 and TRBJ2-3; D may match TRBD1 or TRBD2 (7 bases each). The CDR3 runs 14 residues. Trimming removed 5 bases at V and 4 bases at J, with 13 bases between. Germline CDR1 and CDR2: LNHDA and SQIVND (reference sequence).

This clone was seen more than once but under ten times. V gene TRBV5-1 combines with J gene TRBJ1-1; D is ambiguous. There are 13 residues in the CDR3. Trimming stripped 4 bases from V and 0 bases from J, with 7 bases between. The germline CDR1 and CDR2 sequences are SGHRS and YFSETQ. The CDR3: CASSQDLNTEAFF. In DNA form, the CDR3 reads TGCGCCAGCAGCCAGGACCTGAACACTGAAGCTTTCTTT.

This clone was detected only once. The genes are TRBV7-2 and TRBJ2-7; no firm D call. The CDR3 has 14 residues. Trimming shortened V by 1 base and J by 3 bases, and 10 bases separated the two germline ends. Per germline, CDR1 SGHTA and CDR2 FQGNSA. The CDR3 DNA reads TGTGCCAGCAGCTTAGTCGGTCTCGGCTACGAGCAGTACTTC. The encoded protein is CASSLVGLGYEQYF.

The chain links TRBV14 to TRBJ2-5; D is ambiguous. The CDR3 spans 15 residues. The germline V gene encodes CDR1 SGHDN and CDR2 FVKESK. V lost 6 bases and J 1 base, leaving 15 bases between the germline ends. The CDR3 DNA follows: TGTGCCAGCAGGCTGGGGTTAGATCTCCAAGAGACCCAGTACTTC. This translates into CASRLGLDLQETQYF.

V is TRBV28 and J is TRBJ2-1, with 9 bases identical to TRBD1. Germline trimming cut 5 bases from V and 2 bases from J; bases unmatched to any gene: 7. The CDR3 runs to 16 residues. The V gene's germline CDR1 is MDHEN and CDR2 SYDVKM. CDR3 residues: CASSQLQGATYNEQFF. The CDR3 DNA reads TGTGCCAGCAGTCAACTACAGGGGGCGACCTACAATGAGCAGTTCTTC.

The CDR3 region is CASSSSLTGKETQYF. In DNA, the CDR3 is TGTGCCAGCAGTTCCTCCCTGACAGGGAAAGAGACCCAGTACTTC. This chain joins TRBV27 and TRBJ2-5; 7 bases fit TRBD1. V lost 4 bases to trimming and J lost 3 bases; unmatched junction nucleotides: 8. The CDR3 has 15 residues. Germline CDR1 is MNHEY and CDR2 is SMNVEV (reference sequence).

The chain recombines TRBV27 with TRBJ2-3, with unresolved D. The germline V gene encodes CDR1 MNHEY and CDR2 SMNVEV (reference sequence). V gave up 7 bases and J gave up 4 bases, with 3 bases separating them. CDR3 length: 10 residues. CDR3 bases: TGTGCCAGCACTCCAGATACGCAGTATTTT. Translating it yields CASTPDTQYF.

This sequence joins TRBV7-9 and TRBJ1-2, with TRBD1 as a possible D gene (6 bases). The CDR3 contains 15 residues. The germline V gene encodes CDR1 SEHNR and CDR2 FQNEAQ (reference sequence). V dropped 1 base and J dropped 2 bases, with 11 bases sitting between them. CDR3 region: CASSLGTAENYGYTF. CDR3 bases: TGTGCCAGCAGCTTAGGGACAGCCGAGAACTATGGCTACACCTTC. The full variable domain, in which reference TRBV7-9 and TRBJ1-2 provide the parts outside the CDR3, is DTGVSQNPRHKITKRGQNVTFRCDPISEHNRLYWYRQTLGQGPEFLTYFQNEAQLEKSRLLSDRFSAERPKGSFSTLEIQRTEQGDSAMYLCASSLGTAENYGYTFGSGTRLTVV.

This clone was seen a handful of times. This chain joins TRBV6-5 and TRBJ2-7, with D perhaps matching TRBD1 (6 bases). V dropped 6 bases and J dropped 1 base, with 7 bases sitting between them. Looked up from germline, CDR1 is MNHEY and CDR2 is SVGAGI. The CDR3 totals 12 residues. DNA for the CDR3: TGTGCCAGCAGAACAGGGTCCTACGAGCAGTACTTC. This gives the protein CASRTGSYEQYF.

The V call is TRBV15, the J call TRBJ1-1; the D gene is possibly TRBD1 (6 bases). The germline V gene has CDR1 LNHNV and CDR2 YYDKDF (reference sequence). V lost 1 base to trimming and J lost 2 bases, with 8 bases between them. CDR3 length: 14 residues. The CDR3 DNA is TGTGCCACCAGCAGAGCAGGGGCAAACACTGAAGCTTTCTTT. This sequence encodes CATSRAGANTEAFF.

The chain recombines TRBV15 with TRBJ1-3; D gene unclear. V gave up 5 bases and J gave up 0 bases, with 11 bases separating them. The CDR3 has 15 residues. CDR1 is LNHNV and CDR2 is YYDKDF in the germline V gene (reference sequence). In DNA form, the CDR3 reads TGTGCCACCAGCCGCAGGCCGAGCTCTGGAAACACCATATATTTT. Translating gives CATSRRPSSGNTIYF.